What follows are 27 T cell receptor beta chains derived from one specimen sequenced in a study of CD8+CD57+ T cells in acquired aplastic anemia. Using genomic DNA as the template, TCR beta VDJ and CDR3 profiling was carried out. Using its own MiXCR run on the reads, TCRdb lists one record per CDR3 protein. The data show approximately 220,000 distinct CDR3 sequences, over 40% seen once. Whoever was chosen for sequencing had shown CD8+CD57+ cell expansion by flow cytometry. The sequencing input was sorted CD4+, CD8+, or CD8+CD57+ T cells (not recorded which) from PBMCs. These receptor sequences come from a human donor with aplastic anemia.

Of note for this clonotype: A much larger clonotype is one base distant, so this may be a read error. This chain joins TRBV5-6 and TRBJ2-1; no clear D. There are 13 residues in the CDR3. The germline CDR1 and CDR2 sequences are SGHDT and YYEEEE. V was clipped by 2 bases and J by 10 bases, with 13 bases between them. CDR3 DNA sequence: TGTGCCAGCAGCTTCGATAGGGCACAGGAGCAGTTCTTC. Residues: CASSFDRAQEQFF.

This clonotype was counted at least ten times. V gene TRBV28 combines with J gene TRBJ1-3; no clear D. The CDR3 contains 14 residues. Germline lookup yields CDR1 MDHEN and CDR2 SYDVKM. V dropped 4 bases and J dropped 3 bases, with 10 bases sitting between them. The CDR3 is CASSSGSRGNTIYF. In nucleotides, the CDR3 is TGTGCCAGCAGTTCAGGAAGCCGTGGAAACACCATATATTTT.

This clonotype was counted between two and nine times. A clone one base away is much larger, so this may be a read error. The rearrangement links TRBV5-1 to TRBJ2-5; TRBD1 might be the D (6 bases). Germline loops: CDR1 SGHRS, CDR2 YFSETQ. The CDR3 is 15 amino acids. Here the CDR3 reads CASSLEARGHETQCF. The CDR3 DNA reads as TGCGCCAGCAGCTTGGAGGCCAGGGGACACGAGACCCAGTGCTTC.

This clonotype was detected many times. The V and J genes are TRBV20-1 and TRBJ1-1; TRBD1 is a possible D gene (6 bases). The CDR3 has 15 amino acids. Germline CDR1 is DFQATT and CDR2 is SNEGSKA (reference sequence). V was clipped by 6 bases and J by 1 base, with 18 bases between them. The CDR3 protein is CSAKRAGAENTEAFF. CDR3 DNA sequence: TGCAGTGCCAAGAGGGCAGGGGCAGAGAACACTGAAGCTTTCTTT.

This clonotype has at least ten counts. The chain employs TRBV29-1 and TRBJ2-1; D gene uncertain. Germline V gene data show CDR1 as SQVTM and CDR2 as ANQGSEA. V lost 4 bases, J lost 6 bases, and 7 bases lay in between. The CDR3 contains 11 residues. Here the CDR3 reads CSVASSNEQFF. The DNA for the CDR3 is TGCAGCGTTGCAAGTTCCAATGAGCAGTTCTTC.

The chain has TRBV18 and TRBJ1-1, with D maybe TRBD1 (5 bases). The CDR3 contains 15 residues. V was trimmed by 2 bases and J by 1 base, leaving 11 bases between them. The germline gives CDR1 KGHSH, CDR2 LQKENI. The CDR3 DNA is TGTGCCAGCTCACCATGGGGGAGTCAGAACACTGAAGCTTTCTTT. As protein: CASSPWGSQNTEAFF.

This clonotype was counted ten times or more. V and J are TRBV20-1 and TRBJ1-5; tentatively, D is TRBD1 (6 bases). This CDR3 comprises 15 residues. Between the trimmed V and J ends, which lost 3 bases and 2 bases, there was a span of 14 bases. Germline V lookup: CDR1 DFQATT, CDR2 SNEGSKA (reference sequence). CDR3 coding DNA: TGCAGTGCTAGGGACACAGGGTTGGGCAATCAGCCCCAGCATTTT. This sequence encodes CSARDTGLGNQPQHF.

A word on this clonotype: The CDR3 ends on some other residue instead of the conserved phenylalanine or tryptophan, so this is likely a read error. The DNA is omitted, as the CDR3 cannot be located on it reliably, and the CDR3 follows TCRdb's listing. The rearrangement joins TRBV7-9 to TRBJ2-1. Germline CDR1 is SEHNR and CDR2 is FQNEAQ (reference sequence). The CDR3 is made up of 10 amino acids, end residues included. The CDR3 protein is CASSPSTGFG.

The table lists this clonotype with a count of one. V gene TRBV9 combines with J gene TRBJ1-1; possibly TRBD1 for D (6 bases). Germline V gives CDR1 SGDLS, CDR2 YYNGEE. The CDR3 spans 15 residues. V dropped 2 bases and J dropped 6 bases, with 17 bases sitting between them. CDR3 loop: CASSVSDGGLAEAFF. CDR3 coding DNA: TGTGCCAGCAGCGTCTCTGACGGGGGGCTCGCTGAAGCTTTCTTT.

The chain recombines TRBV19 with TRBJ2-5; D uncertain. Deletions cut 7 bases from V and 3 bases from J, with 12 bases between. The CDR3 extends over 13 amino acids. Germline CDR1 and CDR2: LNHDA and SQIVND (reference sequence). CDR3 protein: CASTMTGKETQYF. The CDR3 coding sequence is TGTGCCAGTACCATGACTGGGAAAGAGACCCAGTACTTC.

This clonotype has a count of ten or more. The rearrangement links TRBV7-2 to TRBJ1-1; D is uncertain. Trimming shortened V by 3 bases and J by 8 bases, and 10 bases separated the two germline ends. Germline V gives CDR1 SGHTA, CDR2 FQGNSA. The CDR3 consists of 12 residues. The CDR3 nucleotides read TGTGCCAGCAGCTTTAGAGGCAGGGAAGCTTTCTTT. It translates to CASSFRGREAFF. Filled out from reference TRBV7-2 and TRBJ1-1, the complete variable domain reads GAGVSQSPSNKVTEKGKDVELRCDPISGHTALYWYRQSLGQGLEFLIYFQGNSAPDKSGLPSDRFSAERTGGSVSTLTIQRTQQEDSAVYLCASSFRGREAFFGQGTRLTVV.

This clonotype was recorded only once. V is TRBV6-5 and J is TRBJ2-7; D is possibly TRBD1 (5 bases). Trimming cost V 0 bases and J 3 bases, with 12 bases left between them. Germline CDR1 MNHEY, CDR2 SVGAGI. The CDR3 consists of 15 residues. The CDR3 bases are TGTGCCAGCAGTTACTCGGTCCAGGGTAGCTACGAGCAGTACGTC. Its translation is CASSYSVQGSYEQYV.

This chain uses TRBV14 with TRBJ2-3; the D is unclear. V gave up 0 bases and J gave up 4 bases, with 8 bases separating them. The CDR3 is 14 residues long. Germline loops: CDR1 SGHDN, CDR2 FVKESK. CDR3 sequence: CASSQDAQADTQYF. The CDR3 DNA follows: TGTGCCAGCAGCCAAGATGCTCAGGCAGATACGCAGTATTTT.

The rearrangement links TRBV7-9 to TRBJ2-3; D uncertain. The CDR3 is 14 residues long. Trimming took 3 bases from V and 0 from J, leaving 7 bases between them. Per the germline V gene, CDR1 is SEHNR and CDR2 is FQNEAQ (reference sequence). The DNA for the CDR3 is TGTGCCAGCAGCTTGGCGTCTAGCACAGATACGCAGTATTTT. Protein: CASSLASSTDTQYF.

CDR3 coding DNA: TGCAGCGTTGACTCAGGGGGCGGTGGCTACACCTTC. Its translation: CSVDSGGGGYTF. V and J are TRBV29-1 and TRBJ1-2, with TRBD1 identical over 8 bases. This CDR3 spans 12 amino acids. V lost 3 bases, J lost 7 bases, and 4 bases stayed unmatched. CDR1 SQVTM and CDR2 ANQGSEA come from the germline V gene.

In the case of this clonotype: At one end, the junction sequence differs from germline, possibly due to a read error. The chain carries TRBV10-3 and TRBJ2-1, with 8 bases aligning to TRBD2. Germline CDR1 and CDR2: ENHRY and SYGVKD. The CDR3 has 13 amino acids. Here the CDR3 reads CAIGESSGNEQFF. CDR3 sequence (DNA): TGTGCCATCGGTGAGTCTAGCGGGAATGAGCAGTTCTTC.

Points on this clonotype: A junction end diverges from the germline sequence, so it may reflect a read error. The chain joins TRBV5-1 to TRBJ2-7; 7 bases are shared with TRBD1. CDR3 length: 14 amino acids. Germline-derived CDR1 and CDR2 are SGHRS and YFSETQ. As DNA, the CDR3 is TGTGCCAGCAGCTTTGGGACAGAAGACTACGAGCAGTACTTC. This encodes CASSFGTEDYEQYF. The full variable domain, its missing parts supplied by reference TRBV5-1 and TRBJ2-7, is KAGVTQTPRYLIKTRGQQVTLSCSPISGHRSVSWYQQTPGQGLQFLFEYFSETQRNKGNFPGRFSGRQFSNSRSEMNVSTLELGDSALYLCASSFGTEDYEQYFGPGTRLTVT.

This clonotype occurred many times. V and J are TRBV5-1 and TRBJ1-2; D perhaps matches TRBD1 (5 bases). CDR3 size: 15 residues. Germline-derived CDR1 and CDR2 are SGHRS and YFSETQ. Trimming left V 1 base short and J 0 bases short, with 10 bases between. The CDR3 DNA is TGCGCCAGCAGCTTGACTTCGACAGCTAACTATGGCTACACCTTC. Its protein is CASSLTSTANYGYTF.

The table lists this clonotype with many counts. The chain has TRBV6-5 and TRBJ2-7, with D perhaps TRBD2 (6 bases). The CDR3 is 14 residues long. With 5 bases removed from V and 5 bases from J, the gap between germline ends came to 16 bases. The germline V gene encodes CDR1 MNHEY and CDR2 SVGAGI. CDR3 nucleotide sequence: TGTGCCAGCAGTAACGGACCGGGACTCCACGAGCAGTACTTC. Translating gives CASSNGPGLHEQYF.

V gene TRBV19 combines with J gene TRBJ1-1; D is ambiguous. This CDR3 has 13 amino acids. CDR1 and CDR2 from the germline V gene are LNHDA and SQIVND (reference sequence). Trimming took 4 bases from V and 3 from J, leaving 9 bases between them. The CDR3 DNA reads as TGTGCCAGTAGTAGCAAGGGTTACACTGAAGCTTTCTTT. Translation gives CASSSKGYTEAFF. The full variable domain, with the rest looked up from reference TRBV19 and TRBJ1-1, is DGGITQSPKYLFRKEGQNVTLSCEQNLNHDAMYWYRQDPGQGLRLIYYSQIVNDFQKGDIAEGYSVSREKKESFPLTVTSAQKNPTAFYLCASSSKGYTEAFFGQGTRLTVV.

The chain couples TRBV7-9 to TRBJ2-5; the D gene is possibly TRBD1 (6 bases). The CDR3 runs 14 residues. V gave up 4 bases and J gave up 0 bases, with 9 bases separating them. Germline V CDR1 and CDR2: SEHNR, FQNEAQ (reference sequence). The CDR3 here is CASSSGQYQETQYF. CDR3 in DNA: TGTGCCAGCAGCTCTGGACAGTACCAAGAGACCCAGTACTTC.

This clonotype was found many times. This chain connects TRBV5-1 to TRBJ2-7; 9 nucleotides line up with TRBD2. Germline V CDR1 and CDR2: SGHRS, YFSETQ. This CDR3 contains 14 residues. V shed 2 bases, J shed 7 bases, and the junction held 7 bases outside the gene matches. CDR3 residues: CASSFGGGAREQYF. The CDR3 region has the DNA TGCGCCAGCAGCTTCGGCGGGGGGGCGCGGGAGCAGTACTTC.

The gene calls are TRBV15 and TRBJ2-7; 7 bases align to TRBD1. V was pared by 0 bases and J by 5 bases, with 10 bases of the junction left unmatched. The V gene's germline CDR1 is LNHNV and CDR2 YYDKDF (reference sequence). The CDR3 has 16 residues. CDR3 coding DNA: TGTGCCACCAGCAGAGAAGGGGGCGCCCGCGTCGACGAGCAGTACTTC. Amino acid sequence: CATSREGGARVDEQYF.

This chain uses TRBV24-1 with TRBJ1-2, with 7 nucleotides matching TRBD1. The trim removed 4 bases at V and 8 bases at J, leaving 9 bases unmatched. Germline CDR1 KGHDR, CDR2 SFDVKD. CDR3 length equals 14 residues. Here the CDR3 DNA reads TGTGCCACCAGTGACCCTGACAGGGTAGGCGGCTACACCTTC. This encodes CATSDPDRVGGYTF.

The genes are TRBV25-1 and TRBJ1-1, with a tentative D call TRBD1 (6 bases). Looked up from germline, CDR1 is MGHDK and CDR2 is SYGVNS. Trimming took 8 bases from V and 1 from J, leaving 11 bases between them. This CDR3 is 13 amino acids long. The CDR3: CASGGQRNTEAFF. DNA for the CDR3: TGTGCCAGCGGGGGGCAGAGGAACACTGAAGCTTTCTTT.

This chain's CDR3 is CASSAGTGGVAQYF. The CDR3 DNA reads as TGTGCCAGCAGCGCCGGGACAGGAGGGGTAGCCCAGTACTTC. The J gene is TRBJ2-5, the V gene TRBV7-9, with 8 bases that match TRBD1. Losses at the gene ends were 5 bases for V and 9 bases for J; bases not matched to a gene: 11. Germline V gene sequence: CDR1 SEHNR, CDR2 FQNEAQ (reference sequence). This CDR3 is 14 amino acids long. Full variable domain (remainder filled in from reference TRBV7-9 and TRBJ2-5): DTGVSQNPRHKITKRGQNVTFRCDPISEHNRLYWYRQTLGQGPEFLTYFQNEAQLEKSRLLSDRFSAERPKGSFSTLEIQRTEQGDSAMYLCASSAGTGGVAQYFGPGTRLLVL.

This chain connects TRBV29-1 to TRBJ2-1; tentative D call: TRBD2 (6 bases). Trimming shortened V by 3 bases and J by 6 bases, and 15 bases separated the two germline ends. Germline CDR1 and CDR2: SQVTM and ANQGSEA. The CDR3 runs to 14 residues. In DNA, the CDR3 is TGCAGCGTTGATCGGGGGATGGTGGGCAATGAGCAGTTCTTC. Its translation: CSVDRGMVGNEQFF.